This T cell receptor beta chain was found in a study of T-cell reconstitution after alpha-beta-depleted transplantation in children (dated by TCRdb to 2016 to 2018). The study in broad terms: The study quantitatively tracked T-cell immune reconstitution after TCRalphabeta/CD19-depleted allogeneic hematopoietic cell transplantation in children using TCR repertoire profiling.

For this clonotype: No cognate antigen has been identified for it. No much larger clone exists at a distance of one base, and base qualities are not known.

The paper as a whole reports these results and caveats: The apparently early alphabetaT-cell count recovery about two months after transplant was reportedly dependent on only several hundred rapidly expanded clones derived from non-depleted graft cells. Over subsequent months, a decline in hyperexpanded clone frequencies was noted, and after one year, T-cell counts and TCRbeta diversity were mostly ascribed to newly produced T cells. In some patients, the high TCRbeta diversity seen at day 60 was put down to recipient T cells and intrathymic progenitors that had survived conditioning.

The junction shows trimming of 2 bases on V and 2 bases on J, plus 5 bases between the germline ends. Reading from cysteine to phenylalanine, the CDR3 counts 13 amino acids. Of all the DNA, just the CDR3 is kept, 39 bases in frame from base 1. Library prep was done by PCR. TCRdb shows the sequencer as Illumina HiSeq 2500. To normalize quantification of the TCRbeta repertoire, the TCR libraries were built with molecular barcoding that relied on unique molecular identifiers. TCRdb trimmed public reads at Q25 via fastp, called clones via MiXCR and kept in-frame beta chains. Entries that share a CDR3 protein sequence are merged under the most common genes and DNA. This sample is represented by 500,000 or so distinct CDR3 sequences; over 10% of them were singletons. 13% to 15% of the sample comes from the top ten. In light of the paper, this sample's treatment or condition label describes: allogeneic hematopoietic cell transplantation with graft depleted of TCRalphabeta T cells and CD19 B cells. The children who served as transplant recipients had been given grafts of TCRalphabeta/CD19-depleted allogeneic hematopoietic cells.

The chain couples TRBV12-3 or TRBV12-4 to TRBJ2-3; no D gene can be assigned with confidence. This clonotype was sampled from a female patient aged 2 to 10 who had a stem cell transplant for aplastic anemia, so the T cells may come from the graft donor. This specimen was PBMCs, mostly from graft donor cells, taken 180 days after TCRalphabeta/CD19-depleted stem cell transplant. Here the CDR3 is given as CASSLILTDTQYF. The bases are TGTGCCAGCAGTTTAATACTCACAGATACGCAGTATTTT.